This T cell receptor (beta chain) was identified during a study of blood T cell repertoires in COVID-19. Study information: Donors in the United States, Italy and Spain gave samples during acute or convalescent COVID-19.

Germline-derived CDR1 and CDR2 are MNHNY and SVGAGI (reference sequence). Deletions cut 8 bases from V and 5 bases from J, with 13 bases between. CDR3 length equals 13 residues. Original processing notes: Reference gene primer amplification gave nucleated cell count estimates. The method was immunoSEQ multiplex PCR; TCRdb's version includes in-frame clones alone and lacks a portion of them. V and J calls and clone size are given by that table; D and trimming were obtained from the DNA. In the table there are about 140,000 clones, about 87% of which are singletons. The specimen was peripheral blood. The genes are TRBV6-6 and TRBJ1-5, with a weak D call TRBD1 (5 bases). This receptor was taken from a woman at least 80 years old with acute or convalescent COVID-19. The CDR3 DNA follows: TGTGCCAGCGCGGGTTGGGGGGATCAGCCCCAGCATTTT. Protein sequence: CASAGWGDQPQHF.